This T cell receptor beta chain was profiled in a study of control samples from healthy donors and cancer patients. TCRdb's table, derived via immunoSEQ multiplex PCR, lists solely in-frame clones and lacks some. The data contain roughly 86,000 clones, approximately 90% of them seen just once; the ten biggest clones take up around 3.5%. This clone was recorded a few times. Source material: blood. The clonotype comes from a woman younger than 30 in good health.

CDR3 amino acids: CASSELSMWETQYF. The CDR3, as DNA: TGTGCCAGCAGTGAATTGTCCATGTGGGAGACCCAGTACTTC. The chain is built from TRBV6-1 and TRBJ2-5; D gene ambiguous. CDR3 length: 14 residues. CDR1 is MNHNS, CDR2 SASEGT, per germline. V shed 2 bases and J shed 5 bases, with 12 bases lying between them.